This entry concerns a single T cell receptor beta chain. Its antigen is unknown. The data originate from a study of CD8+CD57+ T cells in acquired aplastic anemia. Study context: On average, sorted CD4+ and CD8+ cells gave roughly 3 ug of DNA. Healthy donors had, on average, around 11 million reads for their CD4+ cells.

V was pared by 8 bases and J by 8 bases, with 6 bases of the junction left unmatched. In germline, CDR1 is SQVTM, CDR2 ANQGSEA. The CDR3 is 11 amino acids. Profiles of TCR beta VDJ and CDR3 were generated from a genomic DNA template. TCRdb re-analysed the reads in MiXCR, keeping a single row per CDR3 protein. The sample records about 420,000 distinct CDR3 sequences, 65% to 80% being singletons. The study, taken as a whole, reports: Patients and controls turned out to have roughly 29 CD8+ CDR3 sequences in common. Significant differences in CD8+ Simpson's diversity were not observed between patients and controls.

This rearrangement joins TRBV29-1 to TRBJ2-3, with 8 bases lining up with TRBD2. The sequence came from a human donor in good health, serving as a control. Sequenced: sorted CD4+, CD8+, or CD8+CD57+ T cells (not recorded which) from PBMCs. CDR3 nucleotide sequence: TGCAGCAGCCAGGGACTAGGTACGCAGTATTTT. It yields the protein CSSQGLGTQYF.